The rows below give T cell receptor beta chains drawn from one sample of a study of graft-versus-host responses after intestinal transplantation. Assay: immunoSEQ multiplex PCR; the TCRdb copy retains only in-frame clones and omits some. Among 90,000 to 150,000 clones listed, over 85% were seen once. No antigen has been assigned to these receptors. The sample consisted of unstimulated CD4+ T cells sorted from spleen or lymph node cells, taken before intestinal transplant. Source of these receptors: a human donor who received an intestinal transplant. The CDR3 runs from the conserved cysteine through the conserved F or W. Each record gives: clone size, D gene, V gene, J gene, CDR3 protein, CDR3 DNA. The D gene is left open where the match is weak. A clone size is listed for some rows: how often the clone was seen (once, few, many), or a class if it is expanded.

size: once
D: TRBD1
V: TRBV29-1
J: TRBJ1-1
CDR3: CSVEVVRDRTSEAFF
DNA: TGCAGCGTTGAAGTAGTCCGGGACAGGACCTCTGAAGCTTTCTTT

size: NA
D: NA
V: TRBV30
J: TRBJ1-5
CDR3: CAWSTDSNQPQHF
DNA: TGTGCCTGGAGTACAGATAGCAATCAGCCCCAGCATTTT

size: NA
D: NA
V: TRBV5-1
J: TRBJ2-7
CDR3: CASTQGAPYEQYF
DNA: TGCGCCAGCACACAGGGAGCCCCCTACGAGCAGTACTTC

size: NA
D: NA
V: TRBV5-1
J: TRBJ2-7
CDR3: CASSLAYEQYF
DNA: TGCGCCAGCAGCCTCGCGTACGAGCAGTACTTC

size: NA
D: TRBD1
V: TRBV27
J: TRBJ2-3
CDR3: CASRDRGLGTDTQYF
DNA: TGTGCCAGCAGGGACAGGGGGTTGGGCACAGATACGCAGTATTTT

size: NA
D: NA
V: TRBV28
J: TRBJ1-5
CDR3: CASTSRAAQHF
DNA: TGTGCCAGCACCTCCCGGGCGGCCCAGCATTTT

size: once
D: TRBD1
V: TRBV18
J: TRBJ1-2
CDR3: CASSLQPPGTGVGGYTF
DNA: TGTGCCAGCTCACTCCAACCTCCAGGGACAGGGGTTGGTGGCTACACCTTC

size: NA
D: NA
V: TRBV20-1
J: TRBJ2-1
CDR3: CSASGSNEQFF
DNA: TGCAGTGCTAGCGGCAGCAATGAGCAGTTCTTC

size: NA
D: TRBD1
V: TRBV2
J: TRBJ2-2
CDR3: CASRWGQGFPGELFF
DNA: TGTGCCAGCAGGTGGGGACAGGGGTTTCCCGGGGAGCTGTTTTTT

size: NA
D: NA
V: TRBV5-4
J: TRBJ2-3
CDR3: CASSRTGPDTQYF
DNA: TGTGCCAGCAGTAGAACCGGACCAGATACGCAGTATTTT

size: NA
D: TRBD2
V: TRBV27
J: TRBJ2-2
CDR3: CASTLSGRIRTGELFF
DNA: TGTGCCAGCACCCTGTCCGGGAGGATAAGGACCGGGGAGCTGTTTTTT

size: NA
D: NA
V: TRBV2
J: TRBJ2-3
CDR3: CATSYQGGGTDTQYF
DNA: TGTGCCACATCATATCAGGGGGGTGGGACAGATACGCAGTATTTT

size: NA
D: NA
V: TRBV6-5
J: TRBJ1-4
CDR3: CASSYSRGATNEKLFF
DNA: TGTGCCAGCAGTTACTCGAGGGGGGCAACTAATGAAAAACTGTTTTTT

size: NA
D: NA
V: TRBV5-1
J: TRBJ2-7
CDR3: CASSWGGTGLYEQYF
DNA: TGCGCCAGCAGCTGGGGGGGGACAGGACTCTACGAGCAGTACTTC

size: NA
D: NA
V: TRBV29-1
J: TRBJ1-1
CDR3: CSVEPGLEAFF
DNA: TGCAGCGTTGAACCGGGGTTGGAAGCTTTCTTT

size: NA
D: TRBD1
V: TRBV30
J: TRBJ2-1
CDR3: CAWSVGTGNEQFF
DNA: TGTGCCTGGAGTGTAGGGACAGGCAATGAGCAGTTCTTC

size: NA
D: NA
V: TRBV9
J: TRBJ2-1
CDR3: CASSPRGTYNEQFF
DNA: TGTGCCAGCAGCCCCAGGGGAACCTACAATGAGCAGTTCTTC

size: NA
D: NA
V: TRBV4-1
J: TRBJ2-7
CDR3: CASSQDLQWGELPLYEQYF
DNA: TGCGCCAGCAGCCAAGATCTCCAATGGGGGGAGCTCCCTCTTTACGAGCAGTACTTC

size: NA
D: NA
V: TRBV19
J: TRBJ2-5
CDR3: CASSSRRLETQYF
DNA: TGTGCCAGTAGTTCCCGCAGGTTAGAGACCCAGTACTTC

size: NA
D: NA
V: TRBV21-1
J: TRBJ1-1
CDR3: CASRDRGLGNTEAFF
DNA: TGTGCCAGCCGGGACAGGGGGCTGGGGAACACTGAAGCTTTCTTT

size: NA
D: TRBD2
V: TRBV28
J: TRBJ2-1
CDR3: CASSRTSGRASDEQFF
DNA: TGTGCCAGCAGTAGGACTAGCGGGAGGGCCTCCGATGAGCAGTTCTTC

size: NA
D: NA
V: TRBV5-1
J: TRBJ1-5
CDR3: CASSLGAGLGNQPQHF
DNA: TGCGCCAGCAGCTTGGGGGCAGGGCTGGGCAATCAGCCCCAGCATTTT

size: NA
D: TRBD2
V: TRBV6-4
J: TRBJ2-3
CDR3: CASSDVLGGKDTQYF
DNA: TGTGCCAGCAGTGACGTTTTGGGGGGGAAAGATACGCAGTATTTT

size: once
D: NA
V: TRBV30
J: TRBJ1-2
CDR3: CAWSVGVWGYTF
DNA: TGTGCCTGGAGTGTAGGGGTCTGGGGCTACACCTTC

size: NA
D: TRBD2
V: TRBV28
J: TRBJ2-1
CDR3: CASSFVAGVWNEQFF
DNA: TGTGCCAGCAGTTTTGTAGCGGGAGTCTGGAATGAGCAGTTCTTC

size: NA
D: TRBD1
V: TRBV7-2
J: TRBJ1-5
CDR3: CASSPGGGDQPQHF
DNA: TGTGCCAGCAGCCCAGGGGGAGGCGATCAGCCCCAGCATTTT

size: NA
D: NA
V: TRBV10-3
J: TRBJ2-2
CDR3: CAISIRAGELFF
DNA: TGTGCCATCAGTATACGCGCCGGGGAGCTGTTTTTT

size: NA
D: NA
V: TRBV27
J: TRBJ1-5
CDR3: CASKPKMTGSNQPQHF
DNA: TGTGCCAGCAAACCCAAGATGACAGGTAGCAATCAGCCCCAGCATTTT

size: few
D: NA
V: TRBV7-9
J: TRBJ1-2
CDR3: CASSSTGSGGYTF
DNA: TGTGCCAGCAGCTCGACGGGGTCGGGTGGCTACACCTTC

size: NA
D: NA
V: TRBV7-2
J: TRBJ2-1
CDR3: CASSLRLGRAIEEQFF
DNA: TGTGCCAGCAGCTTAAGGTTGGGCAGGGCGATCGAGGAGCAGTTCTTC

size: NA
D: NA
V: TRBV19
J: TRBJ2-1
CDR3: CASSIGSPSGPINNEQFF
DNA: TGTGCCAGTAGTATAGGTAGCCCCTCGGGACCGATTAACAATGAGCAGTTCTTC

size: NA
D: NA
V: TRBV7-3
J: TRBJ2-2
CDR3: CASSLPSETGELFF
DNA: TGTGCCAGCAGCTTACCTAGCGAGACCGGGGAGCTGTTTTTT